These 26 T cell receptor beta chains came from one sample sequenced in a study of blood T cell repertoires in COVID-19. Clones were read by immunoSEQ multiplex PCR, and TCRdb kept only the in-frame ones, dropping some. The sample contains some 73,000 clones, 80% to 95% of which appear only once. Sequenced input: peripheral blood. These receptors came from a human donor in a cohort sampled during active COVID-19.

The V call is TRBV3-1 (or the pseudogene TRBV3-2), the J call TRBJ1-1; possibly TRBD1 for D (6 bases). Trimming left V 1 base short and J 9 bases short, with 12 bases between. This CDR3 spans 13 amino acids. Germline CDR1 and CDR2: LGHDT and YNNKEL (reference sequence). Here the CDR3 reads CASSQGGGAQAFF. In DNA form, the CDR3 reads TGTGCCAGCAGCCAAGGGGGGGGCGCTCAAGCTTTCTTT.

The table lists this clone with a count of one. This chain links TRBV29-1 with TRBJ2-5, with TRBD2 matching 12 bases. This CDR3 is built from 16 residues. The germline CDR1 and CDR2 sequences are SQVTM and ANQGSEA. V shed 4 bases, J shed 2 bases, and the junction held 8 bases outside the gene matches. CDR3 DNA sequence: TGCAGCGTTGGGTACCTAGCGGGGGGGGAGCAAGAGACCCAGTACTTC. The encoded protein is CSVGYLAGGEQETQYF.

The CDR3 loop is CASSRAGANVLTF. The DNA for the CDR3 is TGTGCCAGCAGTCGCGCTGGGGCCAACGTCCTGACTTTC. The chain recombines TRBV28 with TRBJ2-6; no clear D. V shed 5 bases and J shed 2 bases, with 4 bases lying between them. CDR3 size: 13 residues. Per germline, CDR1 MDHEN and CDR2 SYDVKM.

The chain has TRBV7-2 and TRBJ1-2, with 9 bases that match TRBD1. This CDR3 is 14 amino acids long. Germline CDR1 SGHTA, CDR2 FQGNSA. J was trimmed by 10 bases and V by 5 bases; bases with no gene match: 11. The CDR3 coding sequence is TGTGCCAGCAGCCCCCGGACAGGGGAGGGTTCCTACACCTTC. It translates to CASSPRTGEGSYTF.

This chain joins TRBV27 and TRBJ2-2; 7 nucleotides agree with TRBD1. The CDR3 is 17 residues long. Germline V gene data show CDR1 as MNHEY and CDR2 as SMNVEV (reference sequence). V was clipped by 0 bases and J by 3 bases; unmatched bases: 7. Here the CDR3 DNA reads TGTGCCAGCAGTTTATCGAGGGGGCGCGTAGACACCGGGGAGCTGTTTTTT. This codes for CASSLSRGRVDTGELFF.

The chain employs TRBV4-3 and TRBJ1-2, with 9 bases that match TRBD1. J lost 8 bases, V lost 5 bases, and 6 bases had no gene match. Germline CDR1 and CDR2: LGHNA and YSLEER. CDR3 length: 13 amino acids. The CDR3, as DNA: TGCGCCAGCAGCTTGACAGGGGGGTCGGGCTACACCTTC. Translated: CASSLTGGSGYTF.

The V gene is TRBV7-9, the J gene TRBJ1-2, with D hard to call. This CDR3 is 11 amino acids long. CDR1 and CDR2 from the germline V gene are SEHNR and FQNEAQ (reference sequence). V shed 5 bases and J shed 8 bases, with 9 bases lying between them. CDR3 amino acids: CASSLGGGYTF. The CDR3 region has the DNA TGTGCCAGCAGCCTGGGCGGGGGCTACACCTTC. Together with reference TRBV7-9 and TRBJ1-2, the CDR3 gives the full variable domain: DTGVSQNPRHKITKRGQNVTFRCDPISEHNRLYWYRQTLGQGPEFLTYFQNEAQLEKSRLLSDRFSAERPKGSFSTLEIQRTEQGDSAMYLCASSLGGGYTFGSGTRLTVV.

This sequence joins TRBV19 and TRBJ2-3, with TRBD1 identical over 7 bases. The V gene's germline CDR1 is LNHDA and CDR2 SQIVND (reference sequence). The V gene end was trimmed by 1 base and the J gene end by 4 bases; junction bases not matched to a gene: 2. The CDR3 is 14 residues long. CDR3 residues: CASSIGQGADTQYF. The CDR3 DNA reads as TGTGCCAGTAGTATAGGGCAGGGGGCAGATACGCAGTATTTT.

In this sample, this clone turned up once. J is TRBJ2-3 and V is TRBV12-5; 7 bases match TRBD1. CDR1 is LGHNT, CDR2 FRNRAP, per germline. This CDR3 region has 17 residues. Germline trimming cut 4 bases from V and 0 bases from J; bases unmatched to any gene: 10. The CDR3 is CASGSKPRGSSTDTQYF. As DNA, the CDR3 is TGTGCTAGTGGTTCAAAGCCCAGGGGGAGCAGCACAGATACGCAGTATTTT.

This clone was seen a single time. The rearrangement links TRBV5-5 to TRBJ2-2, with 7 bases fitting TRBD2. The germline V gene has CDR1 SGHKS and CDR2 YYEKEE (reference sequence). V trimming: 3 bases; J trimming: 2 bases; junction bases outside the gene matches: 10. The CDR3 contains 17 residues. The CDR3 is CASSWGGSLVNTGELFF. For the CDR3, the DNA is TGTGCCAGCAGCTGGGGGGGGTCCCTCGTTAACACCGGGGAGCTGTTTTTT.

The chain combines TRBV28 with TRBJ1-6, with D unclear. Germline V gene lookup returns CDR1 MDHEN and CDR2 SYDVKM. The CDR3 loop spans 15 amino acids. V lost 10 bases and J lost 0, with 13 bases in between. CDR3 protein: CATEGGYSYNSPLHF. The CDR3 region has the DNA TGTGCCACCGAGGGCGGTTACTCCTATAATTCACCCCTCCACTTT.

The genes are TRBV18 and TRBJ2-3, with D possibly being TRBD1 (5 bases). The CDR3 covers 15 residues. Trimming took 3 bases from V and 1 from J, leaving 11 bases between them. The germline CDR1 and CDR2 sequences are KGHSH and LQKENI. The CDR3 sequence is CASSPQGFGTDTQYF. The CDR3 bases are TGTGCCAGCTCACCTCAGGGATTCGGCACAGATACGCAGTATTTT.

V gene TRBV5-1 combines with J gene TRBJ2-3; 10 positions agree with TRBD2. V lost 6 bases and J lost 2; bases outside the gene matches: 9. In germline, CDR1 is SGHRS, CDR2 YFSETQ. The CDR3 consists of 16 residues. CDR3 nucleotides: TGCGCCAGCAAGGCAGATAGCGGGGGGCCCACAGATACGCAGTATTTT. Translated: CASKADSGGPTDTQYF.

The V gene is TRBV30, the J gene TRBJ1-1; D unresolved. Trimming removed 4 bases at V and 2 bases at J, with 11 bases between. Germline V CDR1 and CDR2: GTSNPN, SVGIG (reference sequence). The CDR3 is 13 amino acids. The CDR3 DNA reads as TGTGCCTGGATTTTCCGGGTAAACACTGAAGCTTTCTTT. This encodes CAWIFRVNTEAFF. Full variable domain (rest looked up from reference TRBV30 and TRBJ1-1): SQTIHQWPATLVQPVGSPLSLECTVEGTSNPNLYWYRQAAGRGLQLLFYSVGIGQISSEVPQNLSASRPQDRQFILSSKKLLLSDSGFYLCAWIFRVNTEAFFGQGTRLTVV.

The CDR3 DNA reads TGTGCCAGCAGCTTAGGGGGTAGCGGAGGCAATGAGCAGTTCTTC. Protein: CASSLGGSGGNEQFF. The rearrangement links TRBV7-2 to TRBJ2-1; possible D gene TRBD2, 6 bases. This CDR3 comprises 15 residues. V lost 1 base to trimming and J lost 6 bases, with 13 bases between them. Germline V gene data show CDR1 as SGHTA and CDR2 as FQGNSA.

The chain joins TRBV7-2 to TRBJ2-7; TRBD2 matches at 10 bases. The V gene end was trimmed by 6 bases and the J gene end by 7 bases; junction bases not matched to a gene: 9. The germline gives CDR1 SGHTA, CDR2 FQGNSA. The CDR3 totals 14 residues. As DNA, the CDR3 is TGTGCCAGCAGGCTACTAGCGGGGTCTGGGGAGCAGTACTTC. Translated, it gives CASRLLAGSGEQYF. Complete variable domain (other parts from reference TRBV7-2 and TRBJ2-7): GAGVSQSPSNKVTEKGKDVELRCDPISGHTALYWYRQSLGQGLEFLIYFQGNSAPDKSGLPSDRFSAERTGGSVSTLTIQRTQQEDSAVYLCASRLLAGSGEQYFGPGTRLTVT.

The V and J genes are TRBV27 and TRBJ2-5, with D maybe TRBD2 (7 bases). Germline V lookup: CDR1 MNHEY, CDR2 SMNVEV (reference sequence). V was pared by 5 bases and J by 3 bases, with 22 bases between. The CDR3 has 17 amino acids. CDR3 DNA: TGTGCCAGCAGTCTTCTTGGTTTGGGGGCGGGGGAAGAGACCCAGTACTTC. It encodes CASSLLGLGAGEETQYF.

This chain links TRBV5-1 with TRBJ2-2, with TRBD1 matching over 7 bases. With V trimmed by 3 bases and J by 5 bases, 7 bases remained unmatched. Germline V CDR1 and CDR2: SGHRS, YFSETQ. The CDR3 extends over 15 amino acids. The CDR3 is CASSSQGLGTGELFF. The CDR3 DNA reads as TGCGCCAGCAGCTCACAGGGGCTAGGGACCGGGGAGCTGTTTTTT.

The V call is TRBV20-1, the J call TRBJ2-7; perhaps TRBD2 as D (7 bases). Trimming took 5 bases from V and 7 from J, leaving 12 bases between them. Germline V gene sequence: CDR1 DFQATT, CDR2 SNEGSKA (reference sequence). This CDR3 is built from 11 residues. CDR3: CSAGGAREQYF. The CDR3, as DNA: TGCAGTGCTGGGGGGGCTCGGGAGCAGTACTTC.

A single count supports this clone. The rearrangement uses TRBV27 and TRBJ1-4, with TRBD1 identical over 11 bases. V gave up 5 bases and J gave up 5 bases; unmatched junction bases: 10. Germline V gene lookup returns CDR1 MNHEY and CDR2 SMNVEV (reference sequence). The CDR3 extends over 17 amino acids. CDR3 DNA: TGTGCCAGCAGTCATAATCCAGGACAGGGGGCGAATGAAAAACTGTTTTTT. This codes for CASSHNPGQGANEKLFF. Based on the CDR3 plus reference TRBV27 and TRBJ1-4, the full variable domain is EAQVTQNPRYLITVTGKKLTVTCSQNMNHEYMSWYRQDPGLGLRQIYYSMNVEVTDKGDVPEGYKVSRKEKRNFPLILESPSPNQTSLYFCASSHNPGQGANEKLFFGSGTQLSVL.

CDR3 coding DNA: TGTGCCAGCAGCTTACCGGGACAGGGTGCCGCGGCTGGGCAGTATTTT. Translation: CASSLPGQGAAAGQYF. The chain has TRBV5-4 and TRBJ2-3; 9 bases are a match to TRBD1. This CDR3 has 16 amino acids. The V gene's germline CDR1 is SGHNT and CDR2 YYREEE (reference sequence). The J segment lost 11 bases and the V segment lost 2 bases, leaving 15 bases of the junction unmatched.

This rearrangement joins TRBV7-6 to TRBJ2-3; no definite D call. This CDR3 is 14 amino acids long. Germline CDR1 is SGHVS and CDR2 is FNYEAQ. The V end was cut by 5 bases, the J end by 2 bases, with 11 bases between. CDR3 in DNA: TGTGCCAGCAGCCGCCAAGTACACACAGATACGCAGTATTTT. As protein: CASSRQVHTDTQYF.

This chain joins TRBV11-2 and TRBJ2-1, with TRBD2 identical over 9 bases. J was trimmed by 12 bases and V by 5 bases; bases with no gene match: 17. CDR3 length: 16 amino acids. CDR1 and CDR2 (germline): SGHAT, FQNNGV. CDR3 region: CASSPDGPAGGWRQFF. In nucleotides, the CDR3 is TGTGCCAGCAGCCCTGACGGCCCAGCGGGAGGATGGCGGCAGTTCTTC.

This chain uses TRBV21-1 with TRBJ2-5; TRBD2, the table's D call, was not compared with the DNA. TRBV21-1 is given as a pseudogene. The CDR3 totals 14 residues. CDR3 sequence: CASSKGSGGETQYF. In DNA form, the CDR3 reads TGTGCCAGCAGCAAAGGGTCGGGGGGGGAGACCCAGTACTTC.

The CDR3 region is CSVARVQDTEAFF. Written as DNA, the CDR3 is TGCAGCGTTGCCAGGGTGCAGGACACTGAAGCTTTCTTT. The V gene is TRBV29-1, the J gene TRBJ1-1; possible D gene TRBD1, 5 bases. The CDR3 is made up of 13 amino acids. From germline, CDR1 is SQVTM and CDR2 ANQGSEA. The ends were cut back, 4 bases at V and 3 bases at J, with 12 bases in the middle.

This chain uses TRBV2 with TRBJ2-2; D gene unclear. Germline V gene sequence: CDR1 SNHLY, CDR2 FYNNEI. The CDR3 runs 14 residues. The V and J ends lost 4 bases and 5 bases respectively, with 11 bases between them. The CDR3 here is CASSGPQRTGELFF. The CDR3 DNA sequence: TGTGCCAGCAGTGGCCCCCAGAGGACCGGGGAGCTGTTTTTT.